This is a list of T cell receptor beta chains from one sample in a study of human T cells and chemical hapten exposure. TCRdb redid the calling of the RACE reads with MiXCR, one entry per CDR3 protein. The data show about 90,000 distinct CDR3 sequences, with 8.5% seen just once and 2% to 3% held by the top ten. This material consisted of whole blood, taken in connection with sensitization to the hapten diphenylcyclopropenone (DPC). The receptors originated from a man aged 35 to 55 with alopecia areata. Some clones in this sample may be carry-over from other donors' samples. Both conserved end residues are part of each CDR3. A D gene is named only where the DNA matches it firmly. Where a row states a size, it is once, few, many or the class of an expanded clone; other rows omit it.

V gene	D gene	clone size	J gene	CDR3 DNA	CDR3 protein
TRBV6-2/TRBV6-3	-	many	TRBJ2-7	TGTGCCAGCAGTCCGGGACTCTCGCAATACGAGCAGTACTTC	CASSPGLSQYEQYF
TRBV7-9	TRBD1	few	TRBJ2-7	TGTGCCAGCAGCCGGACAGGGGGTGGCGGGCAGTACTTC	CASSRTGGGGQYF
TRBV28	-	many	TRBJ2-5	TGTGCCAGCAGTTTGTCCGGGTTCGAGACCCAGTACTTC	CASSLSGFETQYF
TRBV20-1	-	many	TRBJ2-5	TGCAGTGCTCCCCTGGGTAGGACTAGGGGGGAGACCCAGTACTTC	CSAPLGRTRGETQYF
TRBV10-3	-	few	TRBJ1-1	TGTGCCATCACCCCCGGGGCTTTCTTT	CAITPGAFF
TRBV28	TRBD2	-	TRBJ2-3	TGTGCCAGCAGCAATAGCGGGCAAGGCACAGATACGCAGTATTTT	CASSNSGQGTDTQYF
TRBV6-6	TRBD2	-	TRBJ2-6	TGTGCCAGCAGTTACGGCGGGAGCTCTGGGGCCAACGTCCTGACTTTC	CASSYGGSSGANVLTF
TRBV5-4	TRBD1	few	TRBJ2-3	TGTGCCAGCAGCTTCCGGGACAGAAGCACAGATACGCAGTATTTT	CASSFRDRSTDTQYF
TRBV12-3/TRBV12-4	TRBD1	-	TRBJ1-2	TGTGCCAGCAGTTTGTTCAGCAGAGGGTTGGGACAGCAGGCTCTTCTCTATGGCTACACCTTC	CASSLFSRGLGQQALLYGYTF
TRBV9	TRBD2	-	TRBJ2-2	TGTGCCAGCAGCCCGGGACTAGCGGGAGACCCCGGGGAGCTGTTTTTT	CASSPGLAGDPGELFF
TRBV6-5	-	-	TRBJ1-6	TGTGCCAGCAGTTACAGAGGGTCGAGCTCCTATAATTCACCCCTCCACTTT	CASSYRGSSSYNSPLHF
TRBV4-3	TRBD2	few	TRBJ2-3	TGCGCCAGCAGCCAAGATCCTATGACTAGCGGGACTGCTAGCACAGATACGCAGTATTTT	CASSQDPMTSGTASTDTQYF
TRBV6-2/TRBV6-3	-	few	TRBJ1-5	TGTGCCAGCAGGCAGTTCAATCAGCCCCAGCATTTT	CASRQFNQPQHF
TRBV6-1	TRBD1	-	TRBJ1-2	TGTGCCAGCAGTGAACTTGCCGGGACAGGTTATGGCTACACCTTC	CASSELAGTGYGYTF
TRBV2	TRBD1	few	TRBJ2-5	TGTGCCAGCAGTGAAGTGTCCGCAGGGGGTCTAGAGACCCAGTACTTC	CASSEVSAGGLETQYF
TRBV27	-	few	TRBJ2-5	TGTGCCAGCAAGAACAGTCAAGAGACCCAGTACTTC	CASKNSQETQYF
TRBV25-1	TRBD1	-	TRBJ2-7	TGTGCCAGCAGTGAAATCAGGGGACAGGGGGATGTCGAGCAGTACTTC	CASSEIRGQGDVEQYF
TRBV5-1	-	-	TRBJ2-3	TGCGCCAGCAGCTTGGACGGGACCCGCACAGATACGCAGTATTTT	CASSLDGTRTDTQYF
TRBV7-2	TRBD1	many	TRBJ2-3	TGTGCCAGCAGCTCCAGGGACAGGGATACGCAGTATTTT	CASSSRDRDTQYF
TRBV12-3/TRBV12-4	-	many	TRBJ1-2	TGTGCCAGCAGTTCCCGACTTACAGGGACGGATGGCTACACCTTC	CASSSRLTGTDGYTF
TRBV7-8	TRBD1	few	TRBJ1-1	TGTGCCAGCAGCAACGGGCAGGGGGTCACAGCTTTCTTT	CASSNGQGVTAFF
TRBV28	TRBD1	many	TRBJ1-6	TGTGCCAGCAGTTTATGGGACAGGGGGGATAATTCACCCCTCCACTTT	CASSLWDRGDNSPLHF
TRBV7-9	-	few	TRBJ2-7	TGTGCCAGCAGCCAAGCACCAGCTTTGAACTTC	CASSQAPALNF
TRBV5-1	-	many	TRBJ2-5	TGCGCCAGCAGCTTTAGTAACCAAGAGACCCAGTACTTC	CASSFSNQETQYF
TRBV7-3	-	few	TRBJ1-6	TGTGCCAGCAGCTACCAGGGGAGCAATTCACCCCTCCACTTT	CASSYQGSNSPLHF
TRBV27	TRBD1	few	TRBJ2-3	TGTGCCAGCAGTTTATGGGACAGAAGCACAGATACGCAGTATTTT	CASSLWDRSTDTQYF
TRBV12-3/TRBV12-4	TRBD1	-	TRBJ1-5	TGTGCCAGCAGGCCGGGACAGTTCAATCAGCCCCAGCATTTT	CASRPGQFNQPQHF
TRBV20-1	TRBD1	-	TRBJ2-5	TGCAGTGCAAACGACAGGGTTGAGACCCAGTACTTC	CSANDRVETQYF
TRBV7-2	TRBD2	-	TRBJ2-1	TGTGCCAGCAGCTTAGCCAGGCCCGGACTAGCGGGAGGCCCTGAGCAGTTCTTC	CASSLARPGLAGGPEQFF
TRBV11-3	TRBD2	-	TRBJ2-3	TGTGCCAGCAGCTTAGATGGTGCGGGGGTTGGCACAGATACGCAGTATTTT	CASSLDGAGVGTDTQYF
TRBV28	TRBD1	few	TRBJ2-1	TGTGCCAGCAGTTTACGACAGGGGTATATCAATGAGCAGTTCTTC	CASSLRQGYINEQFF
TRBV29-1	-	few	TRBJ2-1	TGCAGCGTTGGCTCAGAGCCATCCCAGTTCTTC	CSVGSEPSQFF
TRBV6-2/TRBV6-3	-	many	TRBJ2-1	TGTGCCAGCACCCTTGGGGGAGGGGGATCTTACAATGAGCAGTTCTTC	CASTLGGGGSYNEQFF
TRBV11-2	TRBD2	-	TRBJ2-3	TGTGCCAGCAGCCCCACACGGGGGGGGACCGGAGATACGCAGTATTTT	CASSPTRGGTGDTQYF
TRBV28	TRBD1	-	TRBJ1-2	TGTGCCAGCAGACCAACGACAGGGCAGGGAGAAAACTATGGCTACACCTTC	CASRPTTGQGENYGYTF
TRBV29-1	-	-	TRBJ2-3	TGCAGCGTGAAGGAACATGGAGCGGGCACAGATATGCAGTATTTT	CSVKEHGAGTDMQYF
TRBV20-1	TRBD2	many	TRBJ2-7	TGCAGTGCTGCTACCCTAGCGGGAGGAGACGAGCAGTACTTC	CSAATLAGGDEQYF
TRBV24-1	-	many	TRBJ1-4	TGTGCCACCAGTCAACAGGGTAACGATGAAAAACTGTTTTTT	CATSQQGNDEKLFF
TRBV30	TRBD1	few	TRBJ1-1	TGTGCCTGGAGTGTTGGGGGGACAGGAGACACTGAAGCTTTCTTT	CAWSVGGTGDTEAFF
TRBV28	-	-	TRBJ2-6	TGTGCCAGCAGCCTAGGGATCTCTGGGGCCAACGTCCTGACTTTC	CASSLGISGANVLTF
TRBV6-5	-	many	TRBJ1-2	TGTGCCAGCACCCGGACTATATATTCGGACTATGGCTACACCTTC	CASTRTIYSDYGYTF
TRBV7-2	-	many	TRBJ1-4	TGTGCCAGCAGCCGGGGTACAACTAATGAAAAACTGTTTTTT	CASSRGTTNEKLFF
TRBV6-5	TRBD2	-	TRBJ2-5	TGTGCCAGCAGCACGACTAGCGGGGGATACCAAGAGACCCAGTACTTC	CASSTTSGGYQETQYF
TRBV6-5	-	-	TRBJ1-1	TGTGCCAGCAGTCCATCTAGGGGCCTGGGCACTGAAGCTTTCTTT	CASSPSRGLGTEAFF
TRBV20-1	-	many	TRBJ1-4	TGCAGTGCTAGGAGCCCCGACAGGTCAACTAATGAAAAACTGTTTTTT	CSARSPDRSTNEKLFF
TRBV4-2	-	many	TRBJ1-2	TGTGCCAGCAGCCAAGATAGGGGTGAGAATGGCTACACCTTC	CASSQDRGENGYTF
TRBV5-1	-	few	TRBJ2-5	TGCGCCAGCAGCTTGGGGTCTCTCCAAGAGACCCAGTACTTC	CASSLGSLQETQYF